These T cell receptor beta chains were read from a single sample in a study of PD-1 blockade in classical Hodgkin lymphoma. Clones were sequenced by immunoSEQ multiplex PCR, and TCRdb holds only the in-frame ones, with some missing. The table includes 25,000 to 35,000 clones, roughly 92% detected once. Material: peripheral blood mononuclear cells (PBMCs). The receptors derive from a human donor with classical Hodgkin lymphoma. The CDR3 runs from the conserved cysteine through the conserved F or W. The D gene is left open where the match is weak. Rows may omit the clone size; those that give it use once, few, many or a size class.

J gene	clone size	V gene	D gene	CDR3 DNA	CDR3 protein
TRBJ2-1	.	TRBV5-1	TRBD1	TGCGCCAGCAGCGTCGGGACAGAGGGTTACTACAATGAGCAGTTCTTC	CASSVGTEGYYNEQFF
TRBJ2-7	.	TRBV6-5	TRBD2	TGTGCCAGCAGCCCCCTCGCGGGAGGGATCTACGAGCAGTACTTC	CASSPLAGGIYEQYF
TRBJ1-2	.	TRBV27	.	TGTGCCAGCAGTTTACAGGGTCGAAACTATGGCTACACCTTC	CASSLQGRNYGYTF
TRBJ2-1	.	TRBV6-1	TRBD2	TGTGCCAGCAGTGAAGGACTAGCGGCCTACAATGAGCAGTTCTTC	CASSEGLAAYNEQFF
TRBJ2-3	.	TRBV14	.	TGTGCCAGCAGCCCACTGGGGGGGCGGGGCACAGATACGCAGTATTTT	CASSPLGGRGTDTQYF
TRBJ2-7	.	TRBV5-6	TRBD2	TGTGCCAGCAGCTTATTAGGCGGGAGGGCTTTCGAGCAGTACTTC	CASSLLGGRAFEQYF
TRBJ2-1	.	TRBV5-1	TRBD1	TGCGCCAGCAGCGAGGGACAGAGCCTCTCCTACAATGAGCAGTTCTTC	CASSEGQSLSYNEQFF
TRBJ2-5	once	TRBV6-1	.	TGTGCCAGCAGTGAAGTCGGGCGGTTGGAGACCCAGTACTTC	CASSEVGRLETQYF
TRBJ1-2	.	TRBV10-3	.	TGTGCCATCAGTGTCGAGACACCTTATGGCTACACCTTC	CAISVETPYGYTF
TRBJ2-5	.	TRBV15	.	TGTGCCACCAGCGGCTTATTTAAAAAGACCCAGTACTTC	CATSGLFKKTQYF
TRBJ2-2	.	TRBV5-1	.	TGCGCCAGCAGCTTGGAACCGGCGGTCCGGGAGCTGTTTTTT	CASSLEPAVRELFF
TRBJ2-7	once	TRBV27	TRBD2	TGTGCCAGCAGTCCCGGGACTAACCGATACGAGCAGTACTTC	CASSPGTNRYEQYF
TRBJ2-1	medium-sized	TRBV7-3	.	TGTGCCAGCAGTGCTGGACAGTACAATGAGCAGTTCTTC	CASSAGQYNEQFF
TRBJ2-3	once	TRBV30	.	TGTGCCTGGAGTGTAGGGTGGTGGAACACAGATACGCAGTATTTT	CAWSVGWWNTDTQYF
TRBJ2-7	.	TRBV5-4	TRBD1	TGTGCCAGCAGCTCATGGACAGGGAGAATCGACGAGCAGTACTTC	CASSSWTGRIDEQYF
TRBJ2-3	.	TRBV30	TRBD2	TGTGCCTGGAGTGGCGTAAGGGCTAGCGGGACAGATACGCAGTATTTT	CAWSGVRASGTDTQYF
TRBJ1-2	.	TRBV2	.	TGTGCCAGCAGTTTTGACCGGAATAGCTATGGCTACACCTTC	CASSFDRNSYGYTF
TRBJ2-3	.	TRBV10-3	TRBD2	TGTGCCATCAGTGAGCAGGCGGGAGTGGTAGATACGCAGTATTTT	CAISEQAGVVDTQYF
TRBJ2-3	once	TRBV5-1	.	TGCGCCAGCAGCTTGGCCGGGGCTAGCACAGATACGCAGTATTTT	CASSLAGASTDTQYF
TRBJ1-2	once	TRBV19	.	TGTGCCAGTAGTATTCAGGGAGCCAACTATGGCTACACCTTC	CASSIQGANYGYTF
TRBJ1-1	.	TRBV5-1	.	TGCGCCAGCAGCCTCGGCGCCCGGGGGGGCGCTGGGATAACTGAAGCTTTCTTT	CASSLGARGGAGITEAFF
TRBJ2-3	.	TRBV4-1	.	TGCGCCAGCAGCCTCGGACGGGGGGCTGGCACAGATACGCAGTATTTT	CASSLGRGAGTDTQYF
TRBJ2-2	.	TRBV6-1	.	TGTGCCAGCAGTGAAGCGCTCCGGGACCCCTACACCGGGGAGCTGTTTTTT	CASSEALRDPYTGELFF
TRBJ1-1	.	TRBV6-1	.	TGTGCCAGCAGTGTGGGTTACACTGAAGCTTTCTTT	CASSVGYTEAFF
TRBJ2-3	.	TRBV29-1	.	TGCAGCGTTAACACAGATACGCAGTATTTT	CSVNTDTQYF
TRBJ2-7	.	TRBV6-5	TRBD2	TGTGCCAGCGGGAGGGTGGGAGAGCAGTACTTC	CASGRVGEQYF
TRBJ2-1	.	TRBV30	TRBD1	TGTGCCTGGAGGGGGACAGGGCCGCCCCGATCGTGGTTCTTC	CAWRGTGPPRSWFF
TRBJ1-1	.	TRBV30	TRBD1	TGTGCCTGGAGTGCCTCTACTACAGGGGGGCCTGAAGCTTTCTTT	CAWSASTTGGPEAFF
TRBJ2-1	.	TRBV11-1	.	TGTGCCAGCAGCTTTCATAGTAGTGAGCAGTTCTTC	CASSFHSSEQFF
TRBJ2-7	.	TRBV6-1	.	TGTGCCAGCGCAGGACAGTGGCCAAGCTACGAGCAGTACTTC	CASAGQWPSYEQYF
TRBJ1-5	few	TRBV23-1	.	TGCGCCAGCAGTCAACGGGTTCTCATTTGGGGCAATCAGCCCCAGCATTTT	CASSQRVLIWGNQPQHF
TRBJ2-3	.	TRBV30	.	TGTGCCTGGAGTGTACTACAGGGTCCCTTCGCGCAGTATTTT	CAWSVLQGPFAQYF
TRBJ2-2	.	TRBV30	.	TGTGCCTGGAGTTTGGGCATCGGGGAGCTGTTTTTT	CAWSLGIGELFF
TRBJ1-2	.	TRBV7-2	.	TGTGCCAGCAGCTCCTCCACCGGAGGCAACCGGAGGAGTGGCTACACCTTC	CASSSSTGGNRRSGYTF
TRBJ1-6	.	TRBV6-5	.	TGTGCCAGCAGTCCTTTCCTCTATAATTCACCCCTCCACTTT	CASSPFLYNSPLHF
TRBJ1-6	.	TRBV5-6	.	TGTGCCAGCAGCTTGGCTGGGGGGCTGGCACCCCTCCACTTT	CASSLAGGLAPLHF
TRBJ2-5	.	TRBV7-2	.	TGTGCCAGCAGCCCGGTGGTAGATCAAGAGACCCAGTACTTC	CASSPVVDQETQYF
TRBJ2-5	.	TRBV13	TRBD1	TGTGCCAGCAGCCTCTTGGACAGGGTTCAAGAGACCCAGTACTTC	CASSLLDRVQETQYF
TRBJ1-6	.	TRBV28	.	TGTGCCAGCAGCCCACAGCGGTTGATTAGTTCACCCCTCCACTTT	CASSPQRLISSPLHF
TRBJ2-5	.	TRBV2	TRBD1	TGTGCCAGCCGACGGCCGGCCTACTTGACAGGGGGCGCGGGAGAGACCCAGTACTTC	CASRRPAYLTGGAGETQYF
TRBJ2-7	.	TRBV2	.	TGTGCCAGCAGGCAGGGCCAGGACGAGCAGTACTTC	CASRQGQDEQYF
TRBJ2-1	.	TRBV5-5	.	TGTGCCAGCAGCTTGTGGGGGGCATCCTACAATGAGCAGTTCTTC	CASSLWGASYNEQFF
TRBJ1-3	.	TRBV15	.	TGTGCCACCAGCAGAGAGGTACCTGGAAACACCATATATTTT	CATSREVPGNTIYF
TRBJ2-5	once	TRBV6-6	.	TGTGCCAGCAGTTACGGGGAGACCCAGTACTTC	CASSYGETQYF
TRBJ2-4	.	TRBV15	.	TGTGCCACCAGCAGAGATCCCCTCGGGGAGTTGAGTTTC	CATSRDPLGELSF
TRBJ2-3	once	TRBV5-1	.	TGCGCCAGCAGCCCGCCCTACAGTTATACGCAGTATTTT	CASSPPYSYTQYF
TRBJ2-5	.	TRBV4-1	TRBD1	TGCGCCAGCAGCCTAGGGGACAGCCTCCAAGAGACCCAGTACTTC	CASSLGDSLQETQYF
TRBJ2-1	.	TRBV9	.	TGTGCCAGCAGCGTAGGGGTCTACAATGAGCAGTTCTTC	CASSVGVYNEQFF
TRBJ2-3	.	TRBV7-9	.	TGTGCCAGCAGCTTGACCCCAGATACGCAGTATTTT	CASSLTPDTQYF
TRBJ1-1	.	TRBV13	TRBD1	TGTGCCAGCAGCAATTCGGACAGGATCATGAACACTGAAGCTTTCTTT	CASSNSDRIMNTEAFF
TRBJ1-2	.	TRBV15	TRBD1	TGTGCCACCAGCAGATTACAGACAGGGAACTATGGCTACACCTTC	CATSRLQTGNYGYTF
TRBJ1-1	.	TRBV27	TRBD1	TGTGCCAGCAATCACCAGGGGGAGAACACTGAAGCTTTCTTT	CASNHQGENTEAFF
TRBJ2-3	.	TRBV10-2	TRBD2	TGCGCCAGCAATGACAGAGGGAGGGCCCTGTATACGCAGTATTTT	CASNDRGRALYTQYF
TRBJ2-7	.	TRBV2	.	TGTGCCAGCAGTGAAGATGGAGGGGCCTACGAGCAGTACTTC	CASSEDGGAYEQYF
TRBJ1-5	.	TRBV4-2	.	TGTGCCAGCAGCCAAGATAGGGGGGGCTGGCAGCCCCAGCATTTT	CASSQDRGGWQPQHF
TRBJ2-1	.	TRBV5-1	.	TGCGCCAGCAGCTTGGCAGGGTTGGGGCCCTACAATGAGCAGTTCTTC	CASSLAGLGPYNEQFF
TRBJ2-7	.	TRBV23-1	.	TGCGCCAGCAGTCAATTGTGGGGGAAGTTCGCCTACGAGCAGTACTTC	CASSQLWGKFAYEQYF
TRBJ2-1	once	TRBV27	TRBD2	TGTGCCAGCAGCCCGGGAGGGCCAACCCTCAATGAGCAGTTCTTC	CASSPGGPTLNEQFF
TRBJ2-3	.	TRBV4-3	.	TGCGCCAGCAGCCAAACGGGGGCTCTTAGCACAGATACGCAGTATTTT	CASSQTGALSTDTQYF